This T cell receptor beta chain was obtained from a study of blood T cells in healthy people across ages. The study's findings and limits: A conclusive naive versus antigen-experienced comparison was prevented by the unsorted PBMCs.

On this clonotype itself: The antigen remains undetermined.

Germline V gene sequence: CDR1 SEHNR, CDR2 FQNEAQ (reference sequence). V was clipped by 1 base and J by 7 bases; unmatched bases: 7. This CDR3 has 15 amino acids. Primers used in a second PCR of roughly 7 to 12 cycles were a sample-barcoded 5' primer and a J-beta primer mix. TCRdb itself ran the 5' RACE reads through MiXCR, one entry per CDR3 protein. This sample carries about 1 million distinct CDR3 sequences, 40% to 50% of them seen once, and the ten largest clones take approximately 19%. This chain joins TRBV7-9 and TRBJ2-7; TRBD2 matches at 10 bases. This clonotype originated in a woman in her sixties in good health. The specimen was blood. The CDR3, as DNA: TGTGCCAGCAGCTTAGATTGGACTAGCGGATCAGAGCAGTACTTC. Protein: CASSLDWTSGSEQYF.